These 18 T cell receptor beta chains came from one sample sequenced in a study of blood T cell repertoires in COVID-19. The assay was immunoSEQ multiplex PCR, and TCRdb's table has in-frame clones only and misses some. The data contain fewer than 300,000 clones, approximately 89% of them singletons. Sequencing was carried out using peripheral blood. The receptors were sampled from a woman in her 30s with COVID-19, enrolled during active disease.

The chain combines TRBV24-1 with TRBJ1-5; TRBD1 agrees at 8 bases. Germline CDR1 is KGHDR and CDR2 is SFDVKD. V shed 7 bases, J shed 7 bases, and the junction held 5 bases outside the gene matches. This CDR3 region has 13 residues. The CDR3 DNA reads TGTGCCACCAGCCTGACAGGGGAGCAGCCCCAGCATTTT. This sequence encodes CATSLTGEQPQHF.

The rearrangement joins TRBV7-9 to TRBJ2-3; TRBD2 agrees at 13 bases. In germline, CDR1 is SEHNR, CDR2 FQNEAQ (reference sequence). The CDR3 consists of 18 residues. J was trimmed by 3 bases and V by 10 bases; bases with no gene match: 16. The CDR3 region is CATNRGLGLAGLTDTQYF. The CDR3 region has the DNA TGTGCCACCAACAGAGGTTTGGGACTAGCGGGATTGACAGATACGCAGTATTTT.

Here the CDR3 DNA reads TGTGCCAGCAGCTTACGACTAGCGAGTTACGAGCAGTACTTC. Protein product: CASSLRLASYEQYF. The chain couples TRBV11-2 to TRBJ2-7; 8 bases are shared with TRBD2. V trimming: 2 bases; J trimming: 4 bases; junction bases outside the gene matches: 4. Germline CDR1 reads SGHAT; CDR2 reads FQNNGV. The CDR3 loop spans 14 amino acids.

J is TRBJ1-3 and V is TRBV5-5; TRBD1 might be the D (5 bases). The V end was cut by 0 bases, the J end by 8 bases, with 12 bases between. The CDR3 has 14 residues. Germline CDR1 SGHKS, CDR2 YYEKEE (reference sequence). In nucleotides, the CDR3 is TGTGCCAGCAGCTTGGTGCAGGGCGGTTACACCATATATTTT. This encodes CASSLVQGGYTIYF. The full variable domain, with the rest looked up from reference TRBV5-5 and TRBJ1-3, is DAGVTQSPTHLIKTRGQQVTLRCSPISGHKSVSWYQQVLGQGPQFIFQYYEKEERGRGNFPDRFSARQFPNYSSELNVNALLLGDSALYLCASSLVQGGYTIYFGEGSWLTVV.

The J gene is TRBJ2-5, the V gene TRBV12-3 or TRBV12-4, with D possibly matching TRBD2 (5 bases). CDR3 length equals 13 residues. The V gene lost 1 base and the J gene lost 5 bases, with 8 bases spanning the gap. CDR3 sequence reads: CASSLGGLETQYF. In DNA form, the CDR3 reads TGTGCCAGCAGTTTAGGAGGGTTGGAGACCCAGTACTTC.

This clone was picked up one time. V and J are TRBV5-1 and TRBJ1-5, with 7 bases identical to TRBD1. This CDR3 has 15 residues. Looked up from germline, CDR1 is SGHRS and CDR2 is YFSETQ. V shed 2 bases and J 4 bases; nucleotides not matched to a gene: 6. CDR3 in DNA: TGCGCCAGCAGCTTTTCGGCAGGGGGTAATCAGCCCCAGCATTTT. Amino acid sequence: CASSFSAGGNQPQHF.

This chain joins TRBV5-1 and TRBJ2-7; the D gene is possibly TRBD2 (7 bases). Germline V gene data show CDR1 as SGHRS and CDR2 as YFSETQ. This CDR3 region has 15 residues. Trimming removed 4 bases at V and 5 bases at J, with 19 bases between. The CDR3 bases are TGCGCCAGCAGCGGAGCGGGACAACGGGTCCACGAGCAGTACTTC. Protein product: CASSGAGQRVHEQYF.

This clone was detected a few times. The chain uses TRBV5-1 and TRBJ2-1; a possible D gene is TRBD1 (6 bases). Germline values: CDR1 SGHRS, CDR2 YFSETQ. Trimming pared 0 bases from V and 5 bases from J, leaving 27 bases between. The CDR3 totals 20 residues. CDR3 sequence: CASSLGFLSRQDIPNNEQFF. CDR3 sequence (DNA): TGCGCCAGCAGCTTGGGGTTTCTATCGCGACAGGACATTCCTAACAATGAGCAGTTCTTC.

This chain uses TRBV19 with TRBJ1-2; D call uncertain. The CDR3 consists of 13 residues. CDR1 and CDR2 (germline): LNHDA, SQIVND (reference sequence). Trimming left V 4 bases short and J 8 bases short, with 14 bases between. The CDR3 loop is CASSTPPGEGYTF. CDR3 coding DNA: TGTGCCAGTAGTACCCCTCCCGGGGAAGGCTACACCTTC. Full variable domain (outside the CDR3, taken from reference TRBV19 and TRBJ1-2): DGGITQSPKYLFRKEGQNVTLSCEQNLNHDAMYWYRQDPGQGLRLIYYSQIVNDFQKGDIAEGYSVSREKKESFPLTVTSAQKNPTAFYLCASSTPPGEGYTFGSGTRLTVV.

This chain links TRBV6-5 with TRBJ1-1, with D possibly TRBD1 on 5 matching bases. Germline CDR1 is MNHEY and CDR2 is SVGAGI. The CDR3 consists of 15 residues. V lost 2 bases and J 5 bases, leaving 15 bases between the germline ends. In DNA, the CDR3 is TGTGCCAGCAGTTACGGTATATACAGGTCAACTGAAGCTTTCTTT. Its translation is CASSYGIYRSTEAFF.

The genes are TRBV11-1 and TRBJ1-4; D gene uncertain. Germline loops: CDR1 SGHAT, CDR2 FQDESV (reference sequence). V gave up 2 bases and J gave up 8 bases, with 12 bases separating them. The CDR3 totals 14 residues. CDR3 in amino acids: CASSLYRQEEKLFF. CDR3 DNA: TGTGCCAGCAGCTTATATCGACAAGAAGAAAAACTGTTTTTT.

The chain is built from TRBV7-8 and TRBJ1-2; no clear D gene. Germline assignment: CDR1 SGHVS and CDR2 FQNEAQ. The CDR3 has 15 amino acids. V shed 2 bases and J shed 0 bases, with 10 bases lying between them. The CDR3 sequence is CASSLSAGTNYGYTF. Here the CDR3 DNA reads TGTGCCAGCAGCTTATCCGCGGGAACTAACTATGGCTACACCTTC.

The chain recombines TRBV7-9 with TRBJ2-1, with unresolved D. The CDR3 loop spans 15 amino acids. The V end lost 5 bases, the J end lost 8 bases, and 19 bases lay between the germline ends. The V gene's germline CDR1 is SEHNR and CDR2 FQNEAQ (reference sequence). The CDR3 region has the DNA TGTGCCAGCAGCCCACTACCCACCCTCTCCTATGAGCAGTTCTTC. Protein product: CASSPLPTLSYEQFF.

This clone is a singleton in its sample. V and J are TRBV28 and TRBJ2-2, with 9 bases fitting TRBD1. V gave up 6 bases and J gave up 9 bases; unmatched junction bases: 2. Germline assignment: CDR1 MDHEN and CDR2 SYDVKM. CDR3 length equals 12 residues. CDR3 coding DNA: TGTGCCAGCAGCACAGGGGGCCGGGAGCTGTTTTTT. Its translation: CASSTGGRELFF.

The sample holds one count of this clone. DNA of the CDR3: TGTGCCAGCAGCTTAAGGACGGGCAGGGGCTCCTCTGGGGCCAACGTCCTGACTTTC. This sequence encodes CASSLRTGRGSSGANVLTF. The chain combines TRBV7-9 with TRBJ2-6; D perhaps matches TRBD1 (6 bases). The CDR3 is 19 amino acids. Germline CDR1 is SEHNR and CDR2 is FQNEAQ (reference sequence). The V end was cut by 2 bases, the J end by 0 bases, with 17 bases between.

The chain couples TRBV28 to TRBJ1-2; 12 bases are a match to TRBD1. Germline CDR1 reads MDHEN; CDR2 reads SYDVKM. The CDR3 is 14 amino acids. J lost 8 bases, V lost 2 bases, and 3 bases had no gene match. CDR3 amino acids: CASSLGDRGQGYTF. In DNA, the CDR3 is TGTGCCAGCAGTTTAGGGGACAGGGGGCAGGGCTACACCTTC.

The V gene is TRBV30, the J gene TRBJ2-2; D is unclear. V shed 4 bases and J shed 3 bases, with 3 bases lying between them. Germline values: CDR1 GTSNPN, CDR2 SVGIG (reference sequence). The CDR3 is made up of 11 amino acids. CDR3 sequence reads: CAWIDTGELFF. The CDR3 bases are TGTGCCTGGATCGACACCGGGGAGCTGTTTTTT.

The chain links TRBV11-2 to TRBJ2-1; 8 positions match TRBD1. V trimming: 1 base; J trimming: 8 bases; junction bases outside the gene matches: 7. This CDR3 comprises 15 residues. CDR1 and CDR2 from the germline V gene are SGHAT and FQNNGV. The CDR3 coding sequence is TGTGCCAGCAGCTTAGTACAGGGGGTAGTTGATGAGCAGTTCTTC. It codes for CASSLVQGVVDEQFF.